A selection of T cell receptor beta chains follows, all from one sample in a study of control samples from healthy donors and cancer patients. This table comes from immunoSEQ multiplex PCR, and its TCRdb copy is limited to in-frame clones, with some not included. Of 80,000 to 100,000 clones in the sample, about 91% were seen once. Material: blood. The source of these receptors is a man between 25 and 39 years old in good health. Both conserved end residues are part of each CDR3. A D gene is named only where the DNA matches it firmly. Clone sizes are given selectively: once, few, many, or a class where the clone is expanded.

size,V,D,J,CDR3,DNA
-,TRBV19,-,TRBJ1-1,CASSIGPGRQNTEAFF,TGTGCCAGTAGTATAGGCCCGGGACGGCAGAACACTGAAGCTTTCTTT
-,TRBV27,-,TRBJ2-3,CASRRQGGYDTQYF,TGTGCCAGCAGGAGACAGGGAGGATACGATACGCAGTATTTT
-,TRBV7-9,-,TRBJ1-5,CASSLSQHF,TGTGCCAGCAGCTTGTCCCAGCATTTT
-,TRBV20-1,-,TRBJ2-2,CSATRNGELFF,TGCAGTGCTACTAGGAACGGGGAGCTGTTTTTT
-,TRBV5-6,-,TRBJ1-5,CASSLTINSNQPQHF,TGTGCCAGCAGCCTGACAATTAATAGCAATCAGCCCCAGCATTTT
-,TRBV14,-,TRBJ2-7,CASSQGPRSYEQYF,TGTGCCAGCAGCCAAGGCCCTCGATCCTACGAGCAGTACTTC
-,TRBV10-1,-,TRBJ2-3,CASSDGGVGTDTQYF,TGCGCCAGCAGTGATGGAGGGGTGGGGACAGATACGCAGTATTTT
-,TRBV24-1,TRBD2,TRBJ2-7,CATSEPAKTSGSLGAYEQYF,TGTGCCACCAGTGAACCGGCGAAGACTAGCGGGAGTTTGGGGGCCTACGAGCAGTACTTC
-,TRBV30,-,TRBJ1-1,CAWSVGTATEAFF,TGTGCCTGGAGTGTAGGGACGGCCACTGAAGCTTTCTTT
once,TRBV2,TRBD2,TRBJ2-2,CASTSGSVDTGELFF,TGTGCCAGCACTAGCGGGAGTGTGGACACCGGGGAGCTGTTTTTT
once,TRBV7-2,-,TRBJ2-5,CASSFIRGETQYF,TGTGCCAGCAGCTTCATCAGGGGAGAGACCCAGTACTTC
many,TRBV11-2,-,TRBJ1-5,CASSLVGDINQPQHF,TGTGCCAGCAGCTTAGTGGGGGACATCAATCAGCCCCAGCATTTT
-,TRBV4-1,TRBD1,TRBJ2-1,CASSQDRGLSYNEQFF,TGCGCCAGCAGCCAAGACAGGGGGTTGTCCTACAATGAGCAGTTCTTC
-,TRBV5-1,-,TRBJ1-2,CASSPGSSGPSFYTF,TGCGCCAGCAGCCCAGGGTCTTCAGGGCCTTCCTTCTACACCTTC
few,TRBV7-2,-,TRBJ1-5,CASSPRHYSNQPQHF,TGTGCCAGCAGCCCCCGCCATTATAGCAATCAGCCCCAGCATTTT
-,TRBV7-6,-,TRBJ1-6,CASSEDGQKYNSPLHF,TGTGCCAGCAGCGAAGATGGCCAGAAATATAATTCACCCCTCCACTTT
-,TRBV5-6,-,TRBJ2-1,CASSLGRHEQFF,TGTGCCAGCAGCTTGGGGAGGCATGAGCAGTTCTTC
-,TRBV6-2/TRBV6-3,TRBD2,TRBJ2-3,CASSLQSLAGVTDTQYF,TGTGCCAGCAGCCTACAGTCCCTAGCGGGAGTCACAGATACGCAGTATTTT
medium-sized,TRBV19,TRBD2,TRBJ2-7,CASKGLAGGNHYEQYF,TGTGCCAGTAAGGGACTAGCGGGGGGGAACCACTACGAGCAGTACTTC
-,TRBV7-2,TRBD2,TRBJ2-2,CASSEAGNTGELFF,TGTGCCAGCAGCGAAGCGGGAAACACCGGGGAGCTGTTTTTT
-,TRBV7-9,-,TRBJ1-6,CASSLEGRWGSYNSPLHF,TGTGCCAGCAGCTTAGAAGGTCGGTGGGGCTCCTATAATTCACCCCTCCACTTT
-,TRBV7-2,TRBD2,TRBJ2-7,CASSLVLAGILYEQYF,TGTGCCAGCAGCTTAGTACTAGCGGGCATCCTCTACGAGCAGTACTTC
-,TRBV5-1,-,TRBJ2-7,CASSLGASYEQYF,TGCGCCAGCAGCTTGGGGGCGAGTTACGAGCAGTACTTC
-,TRBV21-1,-,TRBJ2-2,CASSKPIIRIHTGELFF,TGTGCCAGCAGCAAGCCGATAATCAGAATTCACACCGGGGAGCTGTTTTTT
-,TRBV7-9,TRBD2,TRBJ2-2,CASSTPGLAGAGELFF,TGTGCCAGCAGCACTCCGGGACTAGCGGGAGCCGGGGAGCTGTTTTTT
-,TRBV5-1,-,TRBJ2-7,CASRSTGDLYEQYF,TGCGCCAGCAGGAGTACCGGGGACTTGTACGAGCAGTACTTC
-,TRBV29-1,-,TRBJ1-6,CSARSGLNSPLHF,TGCAGCGCCCGATCGGGCTTAAATTCACCCCTCCACTTT
few,TRBV7-2,TRBD2,TRBJ2-1,CASSLEAGLTYYNEQFF,TGTGCCAGCAGCTTAGAGGCGGGACTAACCTACTACAATGAGCAGTTCTTC
-,TRBV7-9,TRBD1,TRBJ2-3,CASSLTGVYTDTQYF,TGTGCCAGCAGCTTAACAGGGGTCTACACAGATACGCAGTATTTT
-,TRBV2,TRBD1,TRBJ1-5,CASSVQGDQPQHF,TGTGCCAGCAGTGTACAGGGGGATCAGCCCCAGCATTTT
-,TRBV7-2,TRBD1,TRBJ2-1,CASQIDRAYRNNEQFF,TGTGCCAGCCAAATAGACAGGGCCTATCGCAACAATGAGCAGTTCTTC
-,TRBV2,-,TRBJ1-2,CASSLSGLLGYGYTF,TGTGCCAGCAGTTTGTCAGGGCTTCTGGGCTATGGCTACACCTTC
-,TRBV5-4,-,TRBJ2-7,CASSLANRRQYF,TGTGCCAGCAGCTTGGCAAACAGGAGACAGTACTTC
once,TRBV29-1,-,TRBJ1-4,CSVYTNEKLFF,TGCAGCGTTTACACAAATGAAAAACTGTTTTTT
-,TRBV27,-,TRBJ1-4,CASSSSHGALSTNEKLFF,TGTGCCAGCAGTTCCTCCCACGGGGCCCTTTCAACTAATGAAAAACTGTTTTTT
-,TRBV3-1/TRBV3-2,TRBD1,TRBJ1-2,CASSQWRTGGADDGYTF,TGTGCCAGCAGCCAATGGCGGACAGGGGGCGCCGACGATGGCTACACCTTC
few,TRBV15,-,TRBJ2-3,CATSRGYSNRADTQYF,TGTGCCACCAGCAGAGGCTATTCGAATCGGGCAGATACGCAGTATTTT
-,TRBV3-1/TRBV3-2,TRBD1,TRBJ1-2,CASSQERDRGKGYTF,TGTGCCAGCAGCCAAGAGAGGGACAGGGGTAAAGGCTACACCTTC
-,TRBV24-1,-,TRBJ2-3,CATSDLSTGQATDTQYF,TGTGCCACCAGTGATTTGAGCACAGGCCAAGCAACAGATACGCAGTATTTT
-,TRBV9,-,TRBJ1-2,CASSGQGAGNYGYTF,TGTGCCAGCAGCGGCCAGGGTGCAGGAAACTATGGCTACACCTTC
-,TRBV2,-,TRBJ2-5,CASSGLGGETQYF,TGTGCCAGCTCTGGATTAGGAGGAGAGACCCAGTACTTC
-,TRBV2,-,TRBJ1-1,CASNEPRHTEAFF,TGTGCCAGCAACGAACCTAGGCACACTGAAGCTTTCTTT
-,TRBV5-1,TRBD2,TRBJ2-7,CASSLTTSGRTYEQYF,TGCGCCAGCAGCCTGACGACTAGCGGGAGAACCTACGAGCAGTACTTC
-,TRBV5-1,TRBD1,TRBJ2-7,CASSSGQGLRSYEQYF,TGCGCCAGCAGCAGCGGACAGGGGCTCAGGTCCTACGAGCAGTACTTC
-,TRBV6-5,-,TRBJ1-2,CANLNRSNYGYTF,TGTGCCAACCTAAACAGGTCTAACTATGGCTACACCTTC
-,TRBV19,-,TRBJ1-4,CASNPTAGLSVVEKLFF,TGTGCCAGTAACCCAACAGCCGGACTTTCGGTGGTGGAGAAACTGTTTTTT
-,TRBV18,TRBD2,TRBJ2-1,CASSPLAGVNRLNNEQFF,TGTGCCAGCTCACCATTAGCGGGAGTTAACAGGTTAAACAATGAGCAGTTCTTC
-,TRBV18,TRBD1,TRBJ1-4,CASSPRQGVGNEKLFF,TGTGCCAGCTCACCGCGACAGGGGGTCGGGAATGAAAAACTGTTTTTT
-,TRBV5-1,TRBD2,TRBJ2-1,CASSLVSSGSAEQFF,TGCGCCAGCAGCTTGGTTTCTAGCGGGAGCGCTGAGCAGTTCTTC
-,TRBV28,-,TRBJ1-1,CASSPREGLAAFF,TGTGCCAGCAGTCCCCGGGAGGGTTTGGCAGCTTTCTTT
-,TRBV27,TRBD1,TRBJ1-4,CASSKNRGGEKLFF,TGTGCCAGCAGTAAAAACAGGGGTGGCGAAAAACTGTTTTTT